This is a list of T cell receptor beta chains from one sample in a study of cytomegalovirus exposure and HLA in healthy donors. Clones were read by immunoSEQ multiplex PCR, and TCRdb kept only the in-frame ones, dropping some. The sample shows approximately 190,000 clones, around 83% of them seen only once. The specimen was PBMCs. These receptors all come from a man in his forties or fifties in good health and CMV-seropositive. CDR3s include the opening cysteine and the closing phenylalanine or tryptophan. D genes are given only for firm matches. Clone size is stated in some rows and not others, as once, few, many or a class when expanded.

size: .; D: TRBD1; V: TRBV6-4; J: TRBJ2-1; DNA: TGTGCCAGCAGTGACTCGAGGGGACAGGGCGGCAATGAGCAGTTCTTC; CDR3: CASSDSRGQGGNEQFF
size: .; D: TRBD1; V: TRBV11-2; J: TRBJ2-7; DNA: TGTGCCAGCAGCTCGACACAGGGGGCCGTCCACGAGCAGTACTTC; CDR3: CASSSTQGAVHEQYF
size: .; D: .; V: TRBV20-1; J: TRBJ2-7; DNA: TGCAGTGCTGAGGGATACGAGCAGTACTTC; CDR3: CSAEGYEQYF
size: .; D: .; V: TRBV30; J: TRBJ2-1; DNA: TGTGCCTGGAGCCGTTCCTACAATGAGCAGTTCTTC; CDR3: CAWSRSYNEQFF
size: once; D: .; V: TRBV28; J: TRBJ2-7; DNA: TGTGCCAGCAGTGAGACTAACTCCTACGAGCAGTACTTC; CDR3: CASSETNSYEQYF
size: .; D: .; V: TRBV5-6; J: TRBJ2-2; DNA: TGTGCCAGCAGCCCAGGCGCGGGTAGAGAAGTCCGTACCGGGGAGCTGTTTTTT; CDR3: CASSPGAGREVRTGELFF
size: .; D: .; V: TRBV15; J: TRBJ2-1; DNA: TGTGCCACCAGCAGAGGAGGGTACAATGAGCAGTTCTTC; CDR3: CATSRGGYNEQFF
size: few; D: .; V: TRBV19; J: TRBJ1-2; DNA: TGTGCCAGTAGTATGAAGGTTTGGCAGGGCGGCTATGGCTACACCTTC; CDR3: CASSMKVWQGGYGYTF
size: .; D: .; V: TRBV19; J: TRBJ1-5; DNA: TGTGCCAGTACCTGGTCGCTGCTGGGGAGAGAAAGCAATCAGCCCCAGCATTTT; CDR3: CASTWSLLGRESNQPQHF
size: few; D: .; V: TRBV7-9; J: TRBJ2-2; DNA: TGTGCCAGCAGCTCCGTCGACAGCACCGGGGAGCTGTTTTTT; CDR3: CASSSVDSTGELFF
size: .; D: .; V: TRBV7-9; J: TRBJ2-1; DNA: TGTGCCAGCAGCTCCCTAATGAGCGAAAATGAGCAGTTCTTC; CDR3: CASSSLMSENEQFF
size: once; D: TRBD1; V: TRBV4-2; J: TRBJ1-2; DNA: TGTGCCAGCAGCCAAGCGGATAGGGACAGCTCCTATGGCTACACCTTC; CDR3: CASSQADRDSSYGYTF
size: few; D: .; V: TRBV7-7; J: TRBJ2-6; DNA: TGTGCTAGCAGCCCCGAGTTTGGGGCCAACGTCCTGACTTTC; CDR3: CASSPEFGANVLTF
size: .; D: .; V: TRBV5-4; J: TRBJ2-5; DNA: TGTGCCAGCAGCTTGGGGGGCACCCAAGAGACCCAGTACTTC; CDR3: CASSLGGTQETQYF
size: .; D: TRBD1; V: TRBV14; J: TRBJ2-7; DNA: TGTGCCAGCAGCCTCCGGGACAGGCCGCCCTACGAGCAGTACTTC; CDR3: CASSLRDRPPYEQYF
size: .; D: TRBD2; V: TRBV7-9; J: TRBJ2-3; DNA: TGTGCCAGCAGCCCTACGACTAGCGGGGGGTCTGATACGCAGTATTTT; CDR3: CASSPTTSGGSDTQYF
size: .; D: TRBD1; V: TRBV27; J: TRBJ2-1; DNA: TGTGCCAGCAGCGATAGGGGGCCCTCGGCCAATGAGCAGTTCTTC; CDR3: CASSDRGPSANEQFF
size: .; D: .; V: TRBV7-6; J: TRBJ2-7; DNA: TGTGCCAGCAGCCCGTACCTGGGGACAAACTACGAGCAGTACTTC; CDR3: CASSPYLGTNYEQYF
size: .; D: TRBD1; V: TRBV5-1; J: TRBJ2-3; DNA: TGCGCCAGCAGCCCTGGGACAGTTAGCACAGATACGCAGTATTTT; CDR3: CASSPGTVSTDTQYF
size: .; D: TRBD1; V: TRBV7-3; J: TRBJ2-4; DNA: TGTGCCAGCAGCGCGGGACAGGGGGCAAGGGACATTCAGTACTTC; CDR3: CASSAGQGARDIQYF
size: .; D: .; V: TRBV7-2; J: TRBJ1-2; DNA: TGTGCCAGCAGCTTGTACAGAGGGACTAACTATGGCTACACCTTC; CDR3: CASSLYRGTNYGYTF
size: .; D: .; V: TRBV30; J: TRBJ2-7; DNA: TGTGCCTGGAGTGTCGGTCCCTACGAGCAGTACTTC; CDR3: CAWSVGPYEQYF
size: .; D: TRBD1; V: TRBV28; J: TRBJ1-2; DNA: TGTGCCAGCAGTCCCCGGGACAGACCTAACTATGGCTACACCTTC; CDR3: CASSPRDRPNYGYTF
size: .; D: TRBD2; V: TRBV18; J: TRBJ2-7; DNA: TGTGCCAGCTCACCACTCGGACTAGCGGGGGGGTACGAGCAGTACTTC; CDR3: CASSPLGLAGGYEQYF
size: once; D: TRBD1; V: TRBV9; J: TRBJ2-3; DNA: TGTGCCAGCAGCGGGCGGACAGGGATCCCAGATACGCAGTATTTT; CDR3: CASSGRTGIPDTQYF
size: .; D: TRBD2; V: TRBV9; J: TRBJ2-2; DNA: TGTGCCAGCAGCGGGAGTTTAGCGGGGGACACCGGGGAGCTGTTTTTT; CDR3: CASSGSLAGDTGELFF
size: .; D: .; V: TRBV7-8; J: TRBJ2-1; DNA: TGTGCCAGCAGCCATTCTAATACTGAGCAGTTCTTC; CDR3: CASSHSNTEQFF
size: .; D: TRBD1; V: TRBV7-9; J: TRBJ2-5; DNA: TGTGCCAGCAGCTTCGGGACAGGGGACCAAGAGACCCAGTACTTC; CDR3: CASSFGTGDQETQYF
size: .; D: .; V: TRBV7-9; J: TRBJ2-1; DNA: TGTGCCAGCAGCTTAGTTCACAGGGCCCAGAGATACAATGAGCAGTTCTTC; CDR3: CASSLVHRAQRYNEQFF
size: .; D: .; V: TRBV7-9; J: TRBJ1-1; DNA: TGTGCCAGCAGCTCACAGGGTAGCGCTGAAGCTTTCTTT; CDR3: CASSSQGSAEAFF